These 12 T cell receptor beta chains share one sample of origin, sequenced in a study of metastatic and nonmetastatic thyroid tumors. TCRdb re-called the PCR reads with MiXCR. This table has around 24,000 clones, about 21% appearing once. Before thyroid surgery, none of the patients had received any treatment. The sample comprised blood. Source of these receptors: a male donor with papillary thyroid cancer or a benign thyroid nodule (not recorded which). Some clones in this sample may be carry-over from other donors' samples.

This chain connects TRBV12-5 to TRBJ1-1; D is ambiguous. The CDR3 totals 13 residues. Germline V gene sequence: CDR1 LGHNT, CDR2 FRNRAP. V was cut by 10 bases and J by 4 bases, with 16 bases left in between. The CDR3 coding sequence is TGTGCTATTGCCTCACAGTGTACCACTGAAGCTTTCTTT. Protein product: CAIASQCTTEAFF. Combining the CDR3 with reference TRBV12-5 and TRBJ1-1 gives the whole variable domain DARVTQTPRHKVTEMGQEVTMRCQPILGHNTVFWYRQTMMQGLELLAYFRNRAPLDDSGMPKDRFSAEMPDATLATLKIQPSEPRDSAVYFCAIASQCTTEAFFGQGTRLTVV.

The chain couples TRBV9 to TRBJ2-1; D ambiguous. Germline lookup yields CDR1 SGDLS and CDR2 YYNGEE. The CDR3 extends over 14 amino acids. Trimming cost V 5 bases and J 6 bases, with 15 bases left between them. In nucleotides, the CDR3 is TGTGCCAGCAGAACCAGTGGACCACCCAATGAGCAGTTCTTC. Protein sequence: CASRTSGPPNEQFF. Variable domain in full (rest from reference TRBV9 and TRBJ2-1): DSGVTQTPKHLITATGQRVTLRCSPRSGDLSVYWYQQSLDQGLQFLIQYYNGEERAKGNILERFSAQQFPDLHSELNLSSLELGDSALYFCASRTSGPPNEQFFGPGTRLTVL.

This clone has a handful of counts. The V and J genes are TRBV2 and TRBJ2-1; D gene ambiguous. The CDR3 sequence is 12 residues long. Per the germline V gene, CDR1 is SNHLY and CDR2 is FYNNEI. Trimming removed 10 bases at V and 6 bases at J, with 13 bases between. CDR3 sequence reads: CATHMVVNEQFF. The CDR3 bases are TGTGCCACTCACATGGTGGTCAATGAGCAGTTCTTC.

The sample holds many counts of this clone. The chain couples TRBV20-1 to TRBJ2-7; a weak D match, TRBD1 (6 bases). Trimming took off 6 bases at V and 0 bases at J, with 18 bases between the two ends. The germline V gene has CDR1 DFQATT and CDR2 SNEGSKA (reference sequence). This CDR3 region has 15 residues. The CDR3 nucleotides read TGCAGTGCCTCCGACCAGGGGTTCAGCTCCTACGAGCAGTACTTC. Its protein product is CSASDQGFSSYEQYF.

This clone was recorded many times. The chain recombines TRBV28 with TRBJ1-5; no firm D call. V lost 7 bases and J lost 7, with 14 bases in between. The germline gives CDR1 MDHEN, CDR2 SYDVKM. This CDR3 spans 13 amino acids. CDR3 region: CASTFRGGQPQHF. DNA for the CDR3: TGTGCCAGCACTTTCCGTGGAGGCCAGCCCCAGCATTTT. The full variable domain, its missing parts supplied by reference TRBV28 and TRBJ1-5, is DVKVTQSSRYLVKRTGEKVFLECVQDMDHENMFWYRQDPGLGLRLIYFSYDVKMKEKGDIPEGYSVSREKKERFSLILESASTNQTSMYLCASTFRGGQPQHFGDGTRLSIL.

This clone has at least ten counts. The rearrangement links TRBV4-3 to TRBJ2-6, with 7 positions matching TRBD2. The junction had 6 bases not matched to a gene; V was cut back by 0 bases and J by 4 bases. From germline, CDR1 is LGHNA and CDR2 YSLEER. The CDR3 contains 17 residues. CDR3 nucleotides: TGCGCCAGCAGCCAAGATATGGGAGGGCAGGGGGCCAACGTCCTGACTTTC. Translating it yields CASSQDMGGQGANVLTF.

V gene TRBV20-1 combines with J gene TRBJ2-3; D call uncertain. The CDR3 runs 12 residues. CDR1 is DFQATT and CDR2 is SNEGSKA in the germline V gene (reference sequence). V shed 4 bases and J shed 3 bases, with 8 bases lying between them. DNA of the CDR3: TGCAGTGCTATGACTGGAACAGATACGCAGTATTTT. The encoded protein is CSAMTGTDTQYF.

Judged by abundance, this clone is medium-sized (0.01 to 0.1%). The rearrangement links TRBV6-1 to TRBJ2-1; 13 bases fit TRBD2. The germline V gene has CDR1 MNHNS and CDR2 SASEGT. This CDR3 is built from 15 residues. V trimming: 6 bases; J trimming: 4 bases; junction bases outside the gene matches: 3. The CDR3 reads CASSALAGGYNEQFF. The CDR3 nucleotides are TGTGCCAGCAGCGCACTAGCGGGAGGGTACAATGAGCAGTTCTTC.

This clone showed up just a few times. A read error may account for a junction end that differs from germline. The chain links TRBV6-1 to TRBJ1-2; D remains ambiguous. Germline CDR1 MNHNS, CDR2 SASEGT. This CDR3 is 12 amino acids long. DNA of the CDR3: TGTGCCAGCAGAAAGACGTACTATGTCTACACCTTC. Its translation: CASRKTYYVYTF.

This chain connects TRBV5-1 to TRBJ1-1; possibly TRBD1 for D (6 bases). The length of the CDR3 is 14 residues. Germline V CDR1 and CDR2: SGHRS, YFSETQ. Trimming removed 7 bases at V and 3 bases at J, with 16 bases between. CDR3: CASASGGGYTEAFF. In DNA form, the CDR3 reads TGCGCCAGCGCTTCGGGGGGCGGGTACACTGAAGCTTTCTTT. Full variable domain (rest looked up from reference TRBV5-1 and TRBJ1-1): KAGVTQTPRYLIKTRGQQVTLSCSPISGHRSVSWYQQTPGQGLQFLFEYFSETQRNKGNFPGRFSGRQFSNSRSEMNVSTLELGDSALYLCASASGGGYTEAFFGQGTRLTVV.

This clone was recorded at least ten times. The chain links TRBV5-1 to TRBJ2-5, with TRBD2 identical over 14 bases. This CDR3 has 18 amino acids. The germline V gene encodes CDR1 SGHRS and CDR2 YFSETQ. V was clipped by 3 bases and J by 5 bases; unmatched bases: 12. CDR3 in DNA: TGCGCCAGCAGCTCACCCCCCGGGACTAGCGGGAGAGGTGAGACCCAGTACTTC. Residues: CASSSPPGTSGRGETQYF.

This clone came up many times. The chain uses TRBV7-6 and TRBJ1-5; D ambiguous. V dropped 2 bases and J dropped 5 bases, with 13 bases sitting between them. The germline CDR1 and CDR2 sequences are SGHVS and FNYEAQ. The CDR3 runs 15 residues. The CDR3 reads CASSLKAGSYQPQHF. The CDR3 nucleotides are TGTGCCAGCAGCTTAAAGGCAGGATCGTATCAGCCCCAGCATTTT. Full variable domain (outside the CDR3, taken from reference TRBV7-6 and TRBJ1-5): GAGVSQSPRYKVTKRGQDVALRCDPISGHVSLYWYRQALGQGPEFLTYFNYEAQQDKSGLPNDRFSAERPEGSISTLTIQRTEQRDSAMYRCASSLKAGSYQPQHFGDGTRLSIL.